These 8 T cell receptor beta chains share one sample of origin, sequenced in a study of post-analysis software for immune sequencing data. Regarding the study as a whole: Comparison of patients with controls showed 5 or 6 TRBV segments more frequent in patients, TRBV5-6, TRBV5-1 and TRBV20-1 among them.

Prepared TCR beta cDNA libraries contained unique molecular identifiers. TCRdb re-derived calls from the PCR reads in MiXCR, one entry per CDR3 protein. The sample includes 750,000 to 900,000 distinct CDR3 sequences, 35% to 55% of them seen just once. Antigen specificity for these receptors is unknown. Material for sequencing was blood. The receptors derive from a girl aged 10-17 years with multiple sclerosis.

V is TRBV6-2 or TRBV6-3 and J is TRBJ1-5; possible D gene TRBD1, 5 bases. The CDR3 runs 15 residues. Germline lookup yields CDR1 MNHEY and CDR2 SVGEGT. The V end was cut by 2 bases, the J end by 3 bases, with 11 bases between. The CDR3 DNA reads as TGTGCCAGCAGTTACCGGGGACGGGACAATCAGCCCCAGCATTTT. This sequence encodes CASSYRGRDNQPQHF.

V and J are TRBV20-1 and TRBJ2-3; possibly TRBD1 or TRBD2 for D (5 bases each). This CDR3 region has 14 residues. Trimming left V 4 bases short and J 4 bases short, with 15 bases between. Germline V CDR1 and CDR2: DFQATT, SNEGSKA (reference sequence). Here the CDR3 reads CSAKDRDLPDTQYF. The CDR3 DNA is TGCAGTGCTAAAGACCGGGACCTCCCAGATACGCAGTATTTT.

The chain links TRBV27 to TRBJ1-2, with 9 bases that match TRBD1. Germline V gene sequence: CDR1 MNHEY, CDR2 SMNVEV (reference sequence). The CDR3 loop spans 15 amino acids. The V gene end was trimmed by 5 bases and the J gene end by 4 bases; junction bases not matched to a gene: 8. This CDR3 reads CASSPYRGLGYGYTF. CDR3 nucleotides: TGTGCCAGCAGTCCGTACAGGGGGCTTGGCTATGGCTACACCTTC.

The chain combines TRBV7-2 with TRBJ2-7; a possible D gene is TRBD1 (5 bases). From germline, CDR1 is SGHTA and CDR2 FQGNSA. The V end was cut by 5 bases, the J end by 2 bases, with 13 bases between. CDR3 length equals 14 residues. DNA for the CDR3: TGTGCCAGCAGCGAACAGGTAGCCACCTACGAGCAGTACTTC. It is translated as CASSEQVATYEQYF.

This clonotype came up a few times. J is TRBJ2-4 and V is TRBV9; 7 bases are a match to TRBD2. CDR1 is SGDLS and CDR2 is YYNGEE in the germline V gene. The J segment lost 13 bases and the V segment lost 0 bases, leaving 7 bases of the junction unmatched. This CDR3 region has 13 residues. CDR3 amino acids: CASSVGGSSEQYF. CDR3 DNA sequence: TGTGCCAGCAGCGTAGGCGGGAGTAGTGAGCAGTACTTC.

This clonotype was seen a few times. This chain joins TRBV20-1 and TRBJ2-7, with 8 bases lining up with TRBD1. CDR1 and CDR2 from the germline V gene are DFQATT and SNEGSKA (reference sequence). V lost 1 base, J lost 3 bases, and 2 bases stayed unmatched. The CDR3 is made up of 13 amino acids. Here the CDR3 DNA reads TGCAGTGCTAGAGGGACAGGGCTCTACGAGCAGTACTTC. This translates into CSARGTGLYEQYF.

This clonotype turned up a few times. This chain joins TRBV7-2 and TRBJ1-6; D gene ambiguous. CDR1 is SGHTA, CDR2 FQGNSA, per germline. Trimming stripped 1 base from V and 7 bases from J, with 11 bases between. The CDR3 totals 15 residues. CDR3 coding DNA: TGTGCCAGCAGCTTAGTTCGAGGCACGAATTCACCCCTCCACTTT. This gives the protein CASSLVRGTNSPLHF.

This clonotype was seen just once. The chain joins TRBV30 to TRBJ1-2, with D maybe TRBD1 (6 bases). The ends were cut back, 2 bases at V and 7 bases at J, with 14 bases in the middle. The CDR3 sequence is 13 residues long. Germline V CDR1 and CDR2: GTSNPN, SVGIG (reference sequence). The CDR3 DNA reads TGTGCCTGGAGTTCTGGGGGCGTCGCTGGCTACACCTTC. It yields the protein CAWSSGGVAGYTF. The variable domain in full, completed from reference TRBV30 and TRBJ1-2, reads SQTIHQWPATLVQPVGSPLSLECTVEGTSNPNLYWYRQAAGRGLQLLFYSVGIGQISSEVPQNLSASRPQDRQFILSSKKLLLSDSGFYLCAWSSGGVAGYTFGSGTRLTVV.